This T cell receptor beta chain was obtained from a study of T cell responses to AZD1222 COVID-19 vaccine. The V segment lost 3 bases and the J segment 0 bases; nucleotides outside the gene matches: 0. Germline V CDR1 and CDR2: SGDLS, YYNGEE. The CDR3 spans 14 residues. Overall study findings and caveats: Spike-specific TCR breadth and depth rose after two AZD1222 doses.

Points on this clone: Antigen specificity is unknown.

The repertoire was sequenced with immunoSEQ multiplex PCR; TCRdb's copy has only in-frame clones and lacks some. The sample has more than 85,000 clones, approximately 87% seen once. Pooled together were second doses at about 4 or about 12 weeks. This receptor was taken from an adult who received the AZD1222 COVID-19 vaccine. The sample was peripheral blood, taken 28 days after the second AZD1222 dose. This chain links TRBV9 with TRBJ1-3, with TRBD1 matching over 7 bases. The CDR3 nucleotides are TGTGCCAGCAGCGGGACAGGCTCTGGAAACACCATATATTTT. Translated: CASSGTGSGNTIYF.